This entry features one T cell receptor (beta chain) sequence. Its antigen remains unidentified. The sample is drawn from a study of siplizumab effects on memory and regulatory T cells. Sequencing was performed with immunoSEQ multiplex PCR; in TCRdb, only in-frame clones are kept and a portion is missing. Counted here are roughly 100,000 clones, approximately 94% occurring once; the ten biggest clones make up approximately 0.3%. The CDR3 spans 12 residues. Per germline, CDR1 GTSNPN and CDR2 SVGIG (reference sequence). Trimming stripped 4 bases from V and 2 bases from J, with 9 bases between. Study findings and constraints: Suppression by proliferating Tregs derived from siplizumab cultures was not verified. Siplizumab significantly decreased alloreactive sequences from unstimulated CD4+ memory cells. Memory cells seemed less diverse than naive T cells, which seemed major alloresponse contributors.

The sequence came from a human donor in good health. Sequencing was carried out using CD4+ T cells sorted from blood. V and J are TRBV30 and TRBJ2-7; D might be TRBD1 (6 bases). DNA of the CDR3: TGTGCCTGGACGACAGGCACCTACGAGCAGTACTTC. This encodes CAWTTGTYEQYF.